This entry concerns a single T cell receptor beta chain. Its specificity is not known. The entry originates in a study of T cells expressing NK-cell markers. Study outcomes and limitations: The study found dominant NKG2C+ clonotypes at about 1.0-7.0% of CD8+ T cells in about six donors. The leading position in the CD3+CD56-NKG2C+ fraction of a handful of donors also went to these clonotypes.

TCRdb re-called the 5' RACE reads; one entry per CDR3 protein, DNA not given. Recorded for this sample: roughly 450,000 distinct CDR3 sequences. This CDR3 has 14 residues. The germline V gene encodes CDR1 SGHRS and CDR2 YFSETQ. The TCR comes from a woman in her forties or fifties in good health. This chain joins TRBV5-1 and TRBJ1-2; TCRdb calls TRBD1, which cannot be checked without DNA. The specimen sequenced was blood T cells: a sorted CD56 or NKG2C T cell subset, CD4+ or CD8+ T cells, or bulk PBMC T cells (not recorded which). CDR3 region: CASSIGQGVEGYTF.